This T cell receptor (beta chain) is from a study of cytomegalovirus exposure and HLA in healthy donors listed by TCRdb under 2017. For the study in its entirety: A later analysis indicated that the roughly 130 validation repertoires were generated on the platform also employed for the approximately 700 repertoires of the first cohort. The study was designed to test whether signatures of past pathogen exposure could be identified by cataloging public T cell receptors. Along with the roughly 710-subject first cohort, a separate validation cohort of over 90 different subjects was used. To predict cytomegalovirus infection status, the study combined high-throughput TCR immunosequencing, statistical association of individual TCRs with disease status, and machine learning.

This clone was counted a single time. This clone's antigen is unknown. Base quality data are lacking; no much larger clone is found one base away. The research as a whole found: It was suggested by the authors that the approach could potentially be generalized to other disease states and immunological phenotypes. In the study, 150 to 200 TCR beta chains were listed as associated with cytomegalovirus. Subsequent analysis determined that TCRs grouped into clusters in the first cohort also showed a tendency toward co-occurrence across the 90 to 150 validation repertoires, and about 93% of cluster scores exceeded 0. A later analysis had no HLA typing for the validation cohort, so co-occurrence there was scored across all 120 repertoires. While some public TCRs were present in many individuals, most TCR sequences turned up only very rarely across donors. Three of the identified cytomegalovirus-associated TCR beta chains were confirmed in vitro to be specific for cytomegalovirus antigens. The classifier was reported to diagnose cytomegalovirus status with high specificity and sensitivity in both the original and validation cohorts.

To prepare the library, the immunoSEQ multiplex PCR assay was applied. For the original study's pipeline: A statistical classification framework was developed to diagnose cytomegalovirus status using the catalog of TCR beta chain sequences. This immuneACCESS table, as held by TCRdb, lists in-frame sequences with V and J called but not all clones. Of the missing ones, under half trace to an unresolved V gene in checked studies; the others have no known cause. V, J and clone size are those of that table, while D and trimming were read from the DNA. The sample includes about 73,000 clones, with over 85% observed a single time. The ten most abundant clones make up 3% to 4% of the sample. CDR1 is given as SEHNR and CDR2 as FQNEAQ, both from the germline V gene (reference sequence). The junction shows trimming of 5 bases on V and 8 bases on J, and the gene matches do not reach 6 bases of it. From cysteine to phenylalanine, the CDR3 is 15 amino acids long. The CDR3 DNA has 45 bases and is translated from base 1.

Donors formed part of the validation cohort, which comprised approximately 130 subjects and was distinct from the first cohort of under 850 subjects. The sequence came from a woman under 30 in good health and CMV-seropositive. The sample was PBMCs. The rearranged chain carries TRBV7-9 and TRBJ1-6; 10 bases in between match TRBD1. The CDR3 corresponds to CASSRSGTGDSPLHF. The nucleotide sequence reads as follows: TGTGCCAGCAGCCGTTCCGGGACAGGGGATTCACCCCTCCACTTT.